A selection of T cell receptor beta chains follows, all from one sample in a study of blood T cell repertoires in COVID-19. This table comes from immunoSEQ multiplex PCR, and its TCRdb copy is limited to in-frame clones, with some not included. The table records about 100,000 clones, over 65% of them present only once. What was sequenced was peripheral blood. These receptors were collected from a human donor in a cohort sampled during active COVID-19. Each CDR3 is given with its conserved first and last residue. Expanded clones get a size class; other rows say once, few or many, or leave the size out.

j_call v_call clone_size cdr3_aa
TRBJ2-7 TRBV4-2 - CASSHEWTSGHYEQYF
TRBJ1-2 TRBV27 - CASPRGDRGYTF
TRBJ2-6 TRBV25-1 - CASSGPGGRLSGANVLTF
TRBJ2-3 TRBV7-6 - CASSLRYGRSTDTQYF
TRBJ2-7 TRBV16 - CASSPGLSYEQYF
TRBJ2-6 TRBV19 - CASRRQVYGANVLTF
TRBJ2-1 TRBV29-1 - CSVGFGGSFNEQFF
TRBJ2-7 TRBV29-1 once CSVAWQGAYEQYF
TRBJ2-1 TRBV9 few CASSVSGTGYNEQFF
TRBJ1-1 TRBV9 - CASSAGSTRTEAFF
TRBJ1-3 TRBV5-1 - CASSSGSHSGNTIYF
TRBJ2-2 TRBV5-1 few CASSYTSGITGELFF
TRBJ2-5 TRBV19 - CASSLYGTGKETQYF
TRBJ2-1 TRBV18 once CASSLSGTSNNEQFF
TRBJ1-6 TRBV19 once CASNRGRSPLHF
TRBJ2-7 TRBV7-8 - CASSLGGSRGAYEQYF
TRBJ2-1 TRBV5-1 once CASSLTGGSHEQFF
TRBJ2-5 TRBV9 - CASGSGRGETQYF
TRBJ1-4 TRBV7-8 - CASSPEPTATNEKLFF
TRBJ1-3 TRBV9 - CASSAGTASGNTIYF
TRBJ1-2 TRBV7-2 - CASSLQLQGTYGYTF
TRBJ1-1 TRBV29-1 - CSVEGVQGARGTEAFF
TRBJ1-6 TRBV27 - CASSDQASSYNSPLHF
TRBJ1-1 TRBV3-1/TRBV3-2 - CASSQAGGGKAFF
TRBJ1-2 TRBV9 - CASSVEGHYGYTF
TRBJ2-7 TRBV10-1 - CASSPGQGLSGRSYEQYF
TRBJ2-6 TRBV4-3 - CASSQDLPGQVRGANVLTF
TRBJ1-2 TRBV18 few CASSPGLRTNYGYTF
TRBJ1-1 TRBV29-1 - CSVVQAATEAFF
TRBJ2-6 TRBV29-1 once CSVRPTGDGGANVLTF
TRBJ1-1 TRBV7-2 - CASSGEVGRSEAFF
TRBJ2-5 TRBV9 few CASSVGASGGSDRETQYF
TRBJ2-7 TRBV5-6 - CASSFLGLAGEQYF
TRBJ2-2 TRBV11-3 - CASSLDPRGGGELFF
TRBJ1-1 TRBV10-3 - CAISETGFEAFF
TRBJ2-7 TRBV6-5 - CASTSGILREQYF
TRBJ1-2 TRBV9 - CASSVVPINYGYTF
TRBJ1-3 TRBV9 - CASSVGGGQGTDSGNTIYF
TRBJ1-1 TRBV2 - CASSEGATEAFF
TRBJ2-4 TRBV9 - CASSVGTGVMNIQYF
TRBJ2-3 TRBV5-8 once CASSQEVGTDTQYF
TRBJ1-1 TRBV4-1 - CASSLIGQGAITEAFF
TRBJ2-7 TRBV10-3 once CAISNLYEQYF
TRBJ2-2 TRBV10-1 - CASSDYSTGELFF
TRBJ1-5 TRBV7-8 - CASSDYRGYNQPQHF
TRBJ2-2 TRBV27 - CASSSTGRFTGELFF